This T cell receptor delta chain emerged from a study of gamma-delta chains in newborns, infants, children. In the study overall: Microbial exposure reportedly drives polyclonal innate γδ T cell expansion after birth.

TCRdb re-analyzed the reads via CATT. Among about 4,200 delta-chain clones listed, 2% to 2.5% were seen once. CDR3 length equals 16 residues. Germline V lookup: CDR1 GEAIGNYY, CDR2 EKD. To note about this clone: The translation of this DNA and the TCRdb protein of a much larger clone differ at residue 12, probably owing to a read error; the protein shown here is translated from the DNA.

The rearrangement uses TRDV2 and TRDJ2; 12 bases agree with TRDD3. Sample: blood. The source is a child who was a newborn, infant or young child, either healthy, febrile or measles-vaccinated (not recorded which). The CDR3 bases are TGTGCCTGTGACATACTGGGGGATACTTTGACAGTACAACTCTTCTTT. It encodes CACDILGDTLTVQLFF.